The rows below give T cell receptor beta chains drawn from one sample of a study of blood T cell repertoires in COVID-19. Here immunoSEQ multiplex PCR was the method, and the copy in TCRdb shows in-frame clones only, minus some. The sample records approximately 150,000 clones, almost 85% being singletons. The sample comprised peripheral blood. All receptors derive from a human donor with acute or convalescent COVID-19. The donor label of this sample is uncertain. The CDR3 runs from the conserved cysteine through the conserved F or W. The D gene is left open where the match is weak. A row's size may be missing; if present it is once, few, many or a size class.

abundance: -; v_gene: TRBV19; j_gene: TRBJ1-1; d_gene: TRBD1; CDR3aa: CASSRPQGVSTEAFF; CDR3nt: TGTGCCAGTAGTCGCCCCCAGGGGGTGAGCACTGAAGCTTTCTTT
abundance: few; v_gene: TRBV5-1; j_gene: TRBJ2-6; d_gene: -; CDR3aa: CASSFDGQTTAF; CDR3nt: TGCGCCAGCAGCTTTGACGGACAGACGACGGCTTTC
abundance: -; v_gene: TRBV5-1; j_gene: TRBJ2-7; d_gene: TRBD2; CDR3aa: CASSLSGGYYEQYF; CDR3nt: TGCGCCAGCAGCCTTAGCGGGGGCTACTACGAGCAGTACTTC
abundance: once; v_gene: TRBV3-1/TRBV3-2; j_gene: TRBJ1-5; d_gene: -; CDR3aa: CASSQDMAGNQPQHF; CDR3nt: TGTGCCAGCAGCCAAGATATGGCAGGCAATCAGCCCCAGCATTTT
abundance: -; v_gene: TRBV5-5; j_gene: TRBJ1-2; d_gene: -; CDR3aa: CASGPPGEYGYTF; CDR3nt: TGTGCCTCCGGGCCCCCAGGGGAGTATGGCTACACCTTC
abundance: -; v_gene: TRBV10-3; j_gene: TRBJ2-2; d_gene: -; CDR3aa: CATADRLNTGELFF; CDR3nt: TGTGCCACTGCGGACAGACTCAACACCGGGGAGCTGTTTTTT
abundance: few; v_gene: TRBV7-6; j_gene: TRBJ2-1; d_gene: -; CDR3aa: CASSLGVFEGDNEQFF; CDR3nt: TGTGCCAGCAGCTTAGGCGTCTTCGAAGGGGACAATGAGCAGTTCTTC
abundance: -; v_gene: TRBV6-5; j_gene: TRBJ2-7; d_gene: TRBD1; CDR3aa: CASARQGFSYEQYF; CDR3nt: TGTGCCAGCGCCCGACAGGGCTTCTCCTACGAGCAGTACTTC
abundance: -; v_gene: TRBV20-1; j_gene: TRBJ2-1; d_gene: TRBD2; CDR3aa: CSASGAGLAGGYNEQFF; CDR3nt: TGCAGTGCTAGTGGGGCAGGGCTAGCGGGGGGCTACAATGAGCAGTTCTTC
abundance: -; v_gene: TRBV19; j_gene: TRBJ1-2; d_gene: TRBD1; CDR3aa: CARPVPGQGSFGYTF; CDR3nt: TGTGCCAGGCCAGTGCCGGGACAGGGGTCCTTTGGCTACACCTTC
abundance: -; v_gene: TRBV30; j_gene: TRBJ1-2; d_gene: TRBD1; CDR3aa: CAWSVRLGTGYGYTF; CDR3nt: TGTGCCTGGAGTGTACGGCTCGGGACAGGGTATGGCTACACCTTC
abundance: -; v_gene: TRBV18; j_gene: TRBJ2-5; d_gene: -; CDR3aa: CASSPVRGFQETQYF; CDR3nt: TGTGCCAGCTCACCAGTCAGAGGATTCCAAGAGACCCAGTACTTC
abundance: -; v_gene: TRBV15; j_gene: TRBJ1-1; d_gene: TRBD1; CDR3aa: CATSRGQGVDQAFF; CDR3nt: TGTGCCACCAGCAGGGGACAGGGTGTTGACCAAGCTTTCTTT
abundance: -; v_gene: TRBV29-1; j_gene: TRBJ2-2; d_gene: -; CDR3aa: CSVGKRSTGELFF; CDR3nt: TGCAGCGTTGGTAAACGGTCCACCGGGGAGCTGTTTTTT
abundance: -; v_gene: TRBV18; j_gene: TRBJ1-3; d_gene: -; CDR3aa: CASSPNSGGISGNTIYF; CDR3nt: TGTGCCAGCTCACCAAACTCCGGGGGTATCTCTGGAAACACCATATATTTT
abundance: once; v_gene: TRBV6-6; j_gene: TRBJ2-2; d_gene: TRBD1; CDR3aa: CASSRTGDTGELFF; CDR3nt: TGTGCCAGCAGTCGGACAGGAGACACCGGGGAGCTGTTTTTT
abundance: -; v_gene: TRBV5-1; j_gene: TRBJ2-2; d_gene: TRBD1; CDR3aa: CASTPGTGGTGELFF; CDR3nt: TGCGCCAGCACCCCCGGGACAGGGGGCACCGGGGAGCTGTTTTTT
abundance: -; v_gene: TRBV6-5; j_gene: TRBJ2-7; d_gene: TRBD1; CDR3aa: CASSNYRGPFYEQYF; CDR3nt: TGTGCCAGCAGTAATTACAGGGGGCCTTTCTACGAGCAGTACTTC
abundance: -; v_gene: TRBV11-2; j_gene: TRBJ1-4; d_gene: -; CDR3aa: CASSSAADNEKLFF; CDR3nt: TGTGCCAGCAGCTCGGCGGCCGATAATGAAAAACTGTTTTTT
abundance: -; v_gene: TRBV11-2; j_gene: TRBJ2-1; d_gene: TRBD2; CDR3aa: CASSSTSGGYNEQFF; CDR3nt: TGTGCCAGCAGCTCGACTAGCGGGGGGTACAATGAGCAGTTCTTC
abundance: -; v_gene: TRBV6-5; j_gene: TRBJ1-1; d_gene: TRBD1; CDR3aa: CASTWDRVMNTEAFF; CDR3nt: TGTGCCAGCACGTGGGACAGGGTCATGAACACTGAAGCTTTCTTT
abundance: -; v_gene: TRBV11-2; j_gene: TRBJ1-1; d_gene: TRBD1; CDR3aa: CASSLADRGRNTEAFF; CDR3nt: TGTGCCAGCAGCTTAGCCGACAGGGGAAGGAACACTGAAGCTTTCTTT
abundance: -; v_gene: TRBV9; j_gene: TRBJ2-7; d_gene: TRBD2; CDR3aa: CASSGGLLAGGAYEQYF; CDR3nt: TGTGCCAGCAGCGGAGGACTACTAGCGGGGGGCGCCTACGAGCAGTACTTC
abundance: -; v_gene: TRBV5-1; j_gene: TRBJ1-6; d_gene: TRBD1; CDR3aa: CASSSDRGNSPLHF; CDR3nt: TGCGCCAGCAGCTCGGACAGGGGAAATTCACCCCTCCACTTT
abundance: -; v_gene: TRBV7-2; j_gene: TRBJ1-2; d_gene: -; CDR3aa: CASSFGGISDYGYTF; CDR3nt: TGTGCCAGCAGCTTTGGGGGGATCTCGGACTATGGCTACACCTTC
abundance: -; v_gene: TRBV7-8; j_gene: TRBJ1-3; d_gene: TRBD1; CDR3aa: CASSLGGGGQSRGNTIYF; CDR3nt: TGTGCCAGCAGCTTAGGAGGAGGGGGACAGTCCCGAGGAAACACCATATATTTT
abundance: -; v_gene: TRBV5-1; j_gene: TRBJ2-2; d_gene: -; CDR3aa: CASSIVPGVSGELFF; CDR3nt: TGCGCCAGCAGCATAGTACCAGGGGTGTCCGGGGAGCTGTTTTTT
abundance: -; v_gene: TRBV25-1; j_gene: TRBJ2-7; d_gene: -; CDR3aa: CASSESDRFRVEQYF; CDR3nt: TGTGCCAGCAGTGAATCCGACAGGTTTCGGGTCGAGCAGTACTTC
abundance: -; v_gene: TRBV27; j_gene: TRBJ2-5; d_gene: TRBD2; CDR3aa: CASSPPPSGGHETQYF; CDR3nt: TGTGCCAGCAGTCCCCCCCCGAGCGGGGGGCACGAGACCCAGTACTTC
abundance: once; v_gene: TRBV5-1; j_gene: TRBJ2-7; d_gene: TRBD1; CDR3aa: CASSGGQTYEQYF; CDR3nt: TGCGCCAGCAGCGGGGGACAGACGTACGAGCAGTACTTC
abundance: -; v_gene: TRBV2; j_gene: TRBJ1-2; d_gene: TRBD1; CDR3aa: CASSDRDRAFGGYTF; CDR3nt: TGTGCCAGCAGTGATCGGGACAGGGCTTTTGGAGGCTACACCTTC
abundance: -; v_gene: TRBV7-3; j_gene: TRBJ1-5; d_gene: TRBD1; CDR3aa: CASSPGTGVGDQPQHF; CDR3nt: TGTGCCAGCAGCCCCGGGACAGGTGTAGGCGATCAGCCCCAGCATTTT
abundance: -; v_gene: TRBV7-3; j_gene: TRBJ1-6; d_gene: TRBD1; CDR3aa: CASSAGTGVGNSPLHF; CDR3nt: TGTGCCAGCAGCGCGGGGACAGGTGTGGGGAATTCACCCCTCCACTTT
abundance: -; v_gene: TRBV18; j_gene: TRBJ1-4; d_gene: -; CDR3aa: CASSTATNEKLFF; CDR3nt: TGTGCCAGCTCAACAGCAACTAATGAAAAACTGTTTTTT